Sequencing of this T cell receptor beta chain was carried out in a study of memory CD4+ T cells and cytomegalovirus serostatus. Whole-study findings and limits: Of 150 to 200 reported CMV TCRbeta sequences, under 70 were found in memory CD4+ repertoires.

Single viable CD3+CD4+CD8-CD45RO+ cells were sorted as the memory CD4+ T cells. The V end was cut by 8 bases, the J end by 0 bases, with 12 bases between. The CDR3 consists of 14 residues. Per germline, CDR1 WSHSY and CDR2 SAAADI. Produced via immunoSEQ multiplex PCR; TCRdb's table is partial and in-frame only. The data contain some 73,000 clones, under 80% of them singletons. In regard to this clone: Its specificity is unknown.

The TCR was taken from an adult in good health and CMV-seropositive. The chain couples TRBV10-2 to TRBJ2-3; a possible D gene is TRBD2 (6 bases). The material sequenced was memory CD4+ T cells from blood. The CDR3 sequence: CASWKGLSTDTQYF. The CDR3 coding sequence is TGCGCCAGCTGGAAGGGACTCAGCACAGATACGCAGTATTTT.